The rows below give T cell receptor beta chains drawn from one sample of a study of metastatic and nonmetastatic thyroid tumors. With MiXCR, TCRdb reprocessed the PCR reads. The sample yields tens of thousands of clones, about 29% seen once. The specimen was blood. All receptors come from a male donor with papillary thyroid cancer or a benign thyroid nodule (not recorded which). Some clones in this sample may be carry-over from other donors' samples. Both conserved end residues are part of each CDR3. Fields, in order: D gene, J gene, clone size, V gene, CDR3 DNA, CDR3 protein. A D gene is named only where the DNA matches it firmly. Clone size is given for some rows only: seen once, a few or many times, or a class if the clone is expanded.

D gene: -; J gene: TRBJ2-7; clone size: -; V gene: TRBV7-3; CDR3 DNA: TGTGCCAGCAGCTTAAGCACCTACGAGCAGTACTTC; CDR3 protein: CASSLSTYEQYF
D gene: -; J gene: TRBJ2-7; clone size: many; V gene: TRBV7-8; CDR3 DNA: TGTGCCAGCAGCTTAGGCGCCAGCTCCTACGAGCAGTACTTC; CDR3 protein: CASSLGASSYEQYF
D gene: TRBD2; J gene: TRBJ2-1; clone size: few; V gene: TRBV6-1; CDR3 DNA: TGTGCCAGCAGTCATGGGACTAGCGGGAGTCGGTTCTTC; CDR3 protein: CASSHGTSGSRFF
D gene: TRBD1; J gene: TRBJ2-2; clone size: -; V gene: TRBV7-3; CDR3 DNA: TGTGCCAGCAGCGCATGGACAGGGGGTAGGGCCGGGGAGCTGTTTTTT; CDR3 protein: CASSAWTGGRAGELFF
D gene: -; J gene: TRBJ2-7; clone size: medium-sized; V gene: TRBV20-1; CDR3 DNA: TGCAGTGCTAGAGAACCAGGGGTGTACGAGCAGTACTTC; CDR3 protein: CSAREPGVYEQYF
D gene: -; J gene: TRBJ1-1; clone size: few; V gene: TRBV28; CDR3 DNA: TGTGCCAGCAGCCCGGACAGATTCATGAACACTGAAGCTTTCTTT; CDR3 protein: CASSPDRFMNTEAFF
D gene: TRBD1; J gene: TRBJ1-6; clone size: -; V gene: TRBV27; CDR3 DNA: TGTGCCAGCAGTTTATCCGGGACAGGGCAATCTTACCTCCACTTT; CDR3 protein: CASSLSGTGQSYLHF
D gene: -; J gene: TRBJ2-7; clone size: -; V gene: TRBV5-6; CDR3 DNA: TGTGCCAGCAGCTTGGTTCATGGGGCCTCCTACGAGCAGTACTTC; CDR3 protein: CASSLVHGASYEQYF
D gene: -; J gene: TRBJ1-4; clone size: many; V gene: TRBV19; CDR3 DNA: TGTGCCAGTAGTATGAAAGCGGCTAGGGAAAAACTGTTTTTT; CDR3 protein: CASSMKAAREKLFF
D gene: -; J gene: TRBJ1-1; clone size: many; V gene: TRBV2; CDR3 DNA: TGTGCCAGCAGGAGGGGGAGGGGAGATCTTACGGCTGAAGCTTTCTTT; CDR3 protein: CASRRGRGDLTAEAFF
D gene: TRBD2; J gene: TRBJ2-7; clone size: medium-sized; V gene: TRBV28; CDR3 DNA: TGTGCCAGCAGTCCCCTCCCTAGCGGGGGCCCCTACGAGCAGTACTTC; CDR3 protein: CASSPLPSGGPYEQYF
D gene: TRBD1; J gene: TRBJ2-7; clone size: once; V gene: TRBV20-1; CDR3 DNA: TGCAGTGCTAGGAGGGGGCGAGGATGCGAGCAGTACTTC; CDR3 protein: CSARRGRGCEQYF
D gene: -; J gene: TRBJ1-6; clone size: -; V gene: TRBV7-6; CDR3 DNA: TGTGCCAGCAGCTCCGGAGGGATTAAGAATTCACCCCTCCACTTT; CDR3 protein: CASSSGGIKNSPLHF
D gene: -; J gene: TRBJ2-7; clone size: few; V gene: TRBV6-1; CDR3 DNA: TGTGCCAGCAGTGAGCGCCCTCAGGTGTACGAGCAGTACTTC; CDR3 protein: CASSERPQVYEQYF
D gene: TRBD2; J gene: TRBJ2-1; clone size: -; V gene: TRBV6-1; CDR3 DNA: TGTGCCAGCAGTGGCGGGGGACCCTTTGAGCAGTTCTTC; CDR3 protein: CASSGGGPFEQFF
D gene: -; J gene: TRBJ1-1; clone size: -; V gene: TRBV6-9; CDR3 DNA: TGTGCCAGCAGTTACTTAGGGACTATGAACACTGAAGCTTTCTTT; CDR3 protein: CASSYLGTMNTEAFF
D gene: TRBD2; J gene: TRBJ2-3; clone size: once; V gene: TRBV11-1; CDR3 DNA: TGTGCCAGCAGCCCGGGACTAGCGGGGACTCCAAACACAGATACGCAGTATTTT; CDR3 protein: CASSPGLAGTPNTDTQYF